Following are 7 T cell receptor beta chains from one sample sequenced in a study of blood T cell repertoires in COVID-19. The method was immunoSEQ multiplex PCR; TCRdb's version includes in-frame clones alone and lacks a portion of them. The data hold about 270,000 clones, with 84% observed a single time. Sequenced sample: peripheral blood. The receptor set was obtained from a human donor in a cohort sampled during active COVID-19.

There are a few counts of this clone. The genes are TRBV5-1 and TRBJ2-7, with 7 bases matching TRBD1. Germline assignment: CDR1 SGHRS and CDR2 YFSETQ. The V gene end was trimmed by 0 bases and the J gene end by 0 bases; junction bases not matched to a gene: 3. The CDR3 is made up of 15 amino acids. In DNA form, the CDR3 reads TGCGCCAGCAGCTTGGAGGGGGCGGGCTCCTACGAGCAGTACTTC. Amino acids: CASSLEGAGSYEQYF.

This chain connects TRBV27 to TRBJ1-1; a weak D match, TRBD1 (5 bases). This CDR3 comprises 16 residues. Germline V CDR1 and CDR2: MNHEY, SMNVEV (reference sequence). The V end was cut by 4 bases, the J end by 4 bases, with 19 bases between. CDR3 sequence (DNA): TGTGCCAGCAGTTCGACTCCCATCTCAGGGATCACTGAAGCTTTCTTT. It translates to CASSSTPISGITEAFF.

The chain has TRBV3-1 (or the pseudogene TRBV3-2) and TRBJ2-6, with D possibly being TRBD2 (5 bases). CDR3 length: 17 amino acids. V was pared by 1 base and J by 0 bases, with 10 bases between. CDR1 is LGHDT, CDR2 YNNKEL, per germline (reference sequence). In DNA form, the CDR3 reads TGTGCCAGCAGCCAAGTTGGAGGATCCTCTGGGGCCAACGTCCTGACTTTC. Protein sequence: CASSQVGGSSGANVLTF.

The chain combines TRBV5-6 with TRBJ1-3; D is unresolved. The V and J ends lost 3 bases and 2 bases respectively, with 24 bases between them. The CDR3 runs 19 residues. The V gene's germline CDR1 is SGHDT and CDR2 YYEEEE. CDR3 sequence (DNA): TGTGCCAGCAGCTCCCTCGGCGGAATGACGTGGACTACTGGAAACACCATATATTTT. The encoded protein is CASSSLGGMTWTTGNTIYF.

V gene TRBV7-2 combines with J gene TRBJ2-7; perhaps TRBD1 as D (5 bases). Trimming left V 4 bases short and J 4 bases short, with 20 bases between. Germline CDR1 SGHTA, CDR2 FQGNSA. This CDR3 has 16 residues. CDR3 coding DNA: TGTGCCAGCAGCTCAAGGACGGTAGGGGCGGCTTACGAGCAGTACTTC. This translates into CASSSRTVGAAYEQYF.

The chain links TRBV7-9 to TRBJ1-2; D is unresolved. V gave up 1 base and J gave up 8 bases, with 8 bases separating them. The CDR3 loop spans 12 amino acids. Germline V gene sequence: CDR1 SEHNR, CDR2 FQNEAQ (reference sequence). The DNA of the CDR3 is TGTGCCAGCAGCTTAGTGTCCCTAGGCTACACCTTC. Translation: CASSLVSLGYTF.

This chain connects TRBV3-1 (or the pseudogene TRBV3-2) to TRBJ2-3; a possible D gene is TRBD1 (5 bases). The CDR3 length is 16 residues. Per germline, CDR1 LGHDT and CDR2 YNNKEL (reference sequence). V lost 1 base, J lost 1 base, and 12 bases lay in between. The DNA for the CDR3 is TGTGCCAGCAGCCAAGCAACAGGTTACGGCACAGATACGCAGTATTTT. Encoded protein: CASSQATGYGTDTQYF.